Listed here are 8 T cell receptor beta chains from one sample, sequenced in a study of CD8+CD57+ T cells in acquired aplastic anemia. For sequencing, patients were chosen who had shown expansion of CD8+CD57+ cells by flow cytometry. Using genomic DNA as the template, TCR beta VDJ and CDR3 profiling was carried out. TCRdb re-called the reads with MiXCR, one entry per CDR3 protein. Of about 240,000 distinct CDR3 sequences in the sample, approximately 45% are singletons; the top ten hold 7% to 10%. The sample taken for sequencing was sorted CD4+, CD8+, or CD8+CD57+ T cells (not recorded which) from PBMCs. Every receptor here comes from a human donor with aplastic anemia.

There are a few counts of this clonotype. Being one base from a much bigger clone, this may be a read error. CDR3 loop: CVSSVSGGNTEAFF. The CDR3 DNA reads as TGTGTCAGTAGCGTCAGCGGGGGGAACACTGAAGCTTTCTTT. The chain employs TRBV19 and TRBJ1-1, with D perhaps TRBD1 (5 bases). The CDR3 consists of 14 residues. The V gene's germline CDR1 is LNHDA and CDR2 SQIVND (reference sequence).

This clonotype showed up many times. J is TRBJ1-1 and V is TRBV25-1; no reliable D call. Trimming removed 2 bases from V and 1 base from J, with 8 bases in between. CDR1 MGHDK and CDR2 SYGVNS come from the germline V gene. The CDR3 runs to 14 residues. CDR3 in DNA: TGTGCCAGCAGTGAAGGATCTAGGAACACTGAAGCTTTCTTT. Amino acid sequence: CASSEGSRNTEAFF.

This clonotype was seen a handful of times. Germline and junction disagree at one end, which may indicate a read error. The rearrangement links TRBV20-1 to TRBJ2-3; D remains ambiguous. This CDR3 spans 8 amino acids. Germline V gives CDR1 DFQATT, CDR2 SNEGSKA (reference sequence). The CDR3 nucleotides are TGCAGTGCTAGAGATGAGGATTTT. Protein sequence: CSARDEDF.

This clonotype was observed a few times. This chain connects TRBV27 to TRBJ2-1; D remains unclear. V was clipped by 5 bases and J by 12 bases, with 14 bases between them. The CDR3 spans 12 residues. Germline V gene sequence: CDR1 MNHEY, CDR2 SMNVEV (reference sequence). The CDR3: CASSERVPAQFF. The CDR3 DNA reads TGTGCCAGCAGTGAACGGGTCCCCGCGCAGTTCTTC.

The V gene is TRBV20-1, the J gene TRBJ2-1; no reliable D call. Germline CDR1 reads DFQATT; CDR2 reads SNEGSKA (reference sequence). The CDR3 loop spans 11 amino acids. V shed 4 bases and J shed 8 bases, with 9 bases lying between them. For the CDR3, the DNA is TGCAGTGCTATCAGACGTCATGAGCAGTTCTTC. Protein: CSAIRRHEQFF.

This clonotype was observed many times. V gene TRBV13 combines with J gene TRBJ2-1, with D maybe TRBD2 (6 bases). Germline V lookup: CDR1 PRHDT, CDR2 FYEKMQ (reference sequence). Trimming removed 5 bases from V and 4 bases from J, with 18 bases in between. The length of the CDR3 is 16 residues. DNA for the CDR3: TGTGCCAGCAGCCACTCCCGGGCGGGACCTTACAATGAGCAGTTCTTC. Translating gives CASSHSRAGPYNEQFF. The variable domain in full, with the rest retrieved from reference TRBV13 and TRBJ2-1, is AAGVIQSPRHLIKEKRETATLKCYPIPRHDTVYWYQQGPGQDPQFLISFYEKMQSDKGSIPDRFSAQQFSDYHSELNMSSLELGDSALYFCASSHSRAGPYNEQFFGPGTRLTVL.

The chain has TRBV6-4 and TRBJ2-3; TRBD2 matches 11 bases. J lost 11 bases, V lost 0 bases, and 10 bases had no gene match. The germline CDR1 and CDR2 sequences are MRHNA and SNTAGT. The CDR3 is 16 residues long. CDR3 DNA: TGTGCCAGCAGTGACTCTAGCGGGAGGGCCGTCGATGAGCAGTATTTT. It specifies CASSDSSGRAVDEQYF.

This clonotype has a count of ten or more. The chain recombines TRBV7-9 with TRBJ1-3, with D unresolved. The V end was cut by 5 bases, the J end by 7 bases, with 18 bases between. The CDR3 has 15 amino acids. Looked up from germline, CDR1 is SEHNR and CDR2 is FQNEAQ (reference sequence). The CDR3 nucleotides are TGTGCCAGCAGCGTGGCAGAGGAGGGCCGGAACACCATATATTTT. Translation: CASSVAEEGRNTIYF.